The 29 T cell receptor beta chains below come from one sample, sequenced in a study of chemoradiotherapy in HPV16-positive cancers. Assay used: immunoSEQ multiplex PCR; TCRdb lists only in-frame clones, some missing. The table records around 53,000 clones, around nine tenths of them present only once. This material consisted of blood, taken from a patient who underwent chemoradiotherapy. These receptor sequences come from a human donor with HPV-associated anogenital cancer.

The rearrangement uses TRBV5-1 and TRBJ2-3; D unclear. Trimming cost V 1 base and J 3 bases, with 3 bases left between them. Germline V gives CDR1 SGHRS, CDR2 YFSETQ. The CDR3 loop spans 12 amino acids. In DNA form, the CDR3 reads TGCGCCAGCAGCTTGCGAACAGATACGCAGTATTTT. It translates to CASSLRTDTQYF.

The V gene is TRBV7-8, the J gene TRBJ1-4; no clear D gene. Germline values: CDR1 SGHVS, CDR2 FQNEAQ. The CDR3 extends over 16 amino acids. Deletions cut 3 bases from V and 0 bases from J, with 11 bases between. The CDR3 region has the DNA TGTGCCAGCAGCTTGGGAGGAGGAACAACTAATGAAAAACTGTTTTTT. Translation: CASSLGGGTTNEKLFF.

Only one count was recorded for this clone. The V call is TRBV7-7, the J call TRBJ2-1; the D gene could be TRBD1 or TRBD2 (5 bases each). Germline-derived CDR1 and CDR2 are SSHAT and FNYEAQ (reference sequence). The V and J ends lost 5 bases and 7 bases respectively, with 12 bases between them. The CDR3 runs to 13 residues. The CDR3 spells CASSPGTLNEQFF. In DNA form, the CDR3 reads TGTGCCAGCAGCCCAGGGACCTTGAATGAGCAGTTCTTC.

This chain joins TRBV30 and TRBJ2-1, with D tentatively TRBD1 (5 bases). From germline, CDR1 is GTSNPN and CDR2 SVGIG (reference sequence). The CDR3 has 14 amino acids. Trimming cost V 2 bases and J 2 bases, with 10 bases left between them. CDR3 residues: CAWSRGYPYNEQFF. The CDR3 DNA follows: TGTGCCTGGAGTAGGGGCTACCCCTACAATGAGCAGTTCTTC.

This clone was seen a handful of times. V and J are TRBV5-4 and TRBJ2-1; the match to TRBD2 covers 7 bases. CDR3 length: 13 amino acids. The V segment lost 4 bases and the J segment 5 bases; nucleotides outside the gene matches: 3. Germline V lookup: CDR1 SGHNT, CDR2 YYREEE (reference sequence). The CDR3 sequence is CASSVGTNNEQFF. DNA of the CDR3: TGTGCCAGCAGCGTCGGGACTAACAATGAGCAGTTCTTC.

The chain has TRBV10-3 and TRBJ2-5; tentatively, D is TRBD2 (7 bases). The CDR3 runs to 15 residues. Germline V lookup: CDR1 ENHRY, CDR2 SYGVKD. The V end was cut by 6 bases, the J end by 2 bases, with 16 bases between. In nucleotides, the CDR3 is TGTGCCATCAGCACAGGGATGGGAGGGCAAGAGACCCAGTACTTC. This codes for CAISTGMGGQETQYF.

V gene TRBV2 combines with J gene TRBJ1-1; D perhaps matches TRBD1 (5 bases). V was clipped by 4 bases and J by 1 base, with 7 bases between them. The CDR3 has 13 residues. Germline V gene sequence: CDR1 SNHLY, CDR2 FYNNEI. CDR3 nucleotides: TGTGCCAGCAGTGGACAGTCGAACACTGAAGCTTTCTTT. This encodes CASSGQSNTEAFF.

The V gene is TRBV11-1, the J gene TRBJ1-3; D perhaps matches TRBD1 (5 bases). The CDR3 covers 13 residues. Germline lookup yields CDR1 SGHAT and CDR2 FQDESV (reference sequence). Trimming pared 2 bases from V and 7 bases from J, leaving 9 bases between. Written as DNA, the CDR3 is TGTGCCAGCAGCTTATCCAGGGAGAACACCATATATTTT. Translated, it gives CASSLSRENTIYF.

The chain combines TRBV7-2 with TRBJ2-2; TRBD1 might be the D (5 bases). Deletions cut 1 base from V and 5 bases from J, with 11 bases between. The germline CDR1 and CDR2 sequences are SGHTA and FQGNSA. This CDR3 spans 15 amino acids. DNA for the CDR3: TGTGCCAGCAGCTTAGTTAACCAGGGAACCGGGGAGCTGTTTTTT. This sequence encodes CASSLVNQGTGELFF.

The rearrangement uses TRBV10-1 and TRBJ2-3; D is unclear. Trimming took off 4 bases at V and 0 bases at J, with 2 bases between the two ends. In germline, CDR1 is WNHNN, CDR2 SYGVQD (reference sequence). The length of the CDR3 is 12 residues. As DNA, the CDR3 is TGCGCCAGCAGTGGCAGCACAGATACGCAGTATTTT. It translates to CASSGSTDTQYF.

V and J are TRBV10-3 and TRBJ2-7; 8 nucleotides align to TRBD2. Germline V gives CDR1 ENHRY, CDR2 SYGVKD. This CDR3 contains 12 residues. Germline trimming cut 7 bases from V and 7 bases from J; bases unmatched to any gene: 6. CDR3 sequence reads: CAIKAGGEEQYF. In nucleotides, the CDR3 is TGTGCCATCAAGGCGGGGGGAGAGGAGCAGTACTTC.

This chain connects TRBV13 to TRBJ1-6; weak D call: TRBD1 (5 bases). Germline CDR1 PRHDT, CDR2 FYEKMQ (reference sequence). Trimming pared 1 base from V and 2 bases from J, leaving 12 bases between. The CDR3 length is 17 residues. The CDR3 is CASSLEGRLTYNSPLHF. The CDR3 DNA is TGTGCCAGCAGCTTAGAGGGGAGACTTACCTATAATTCACCCCTCCACTTT.

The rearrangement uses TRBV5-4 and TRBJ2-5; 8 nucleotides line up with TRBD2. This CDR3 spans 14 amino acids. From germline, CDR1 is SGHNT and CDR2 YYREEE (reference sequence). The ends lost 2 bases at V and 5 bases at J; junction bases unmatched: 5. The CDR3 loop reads CASSLAGVGETQYF. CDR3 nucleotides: TGTGCCAGCAGCTTAGCGGGAGTAGGTGAGACCCAGTACTTC.

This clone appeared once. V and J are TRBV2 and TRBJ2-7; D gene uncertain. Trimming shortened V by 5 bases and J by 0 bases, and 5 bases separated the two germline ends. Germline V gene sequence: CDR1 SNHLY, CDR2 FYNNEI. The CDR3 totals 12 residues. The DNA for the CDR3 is TGTGCCAGCAGTCAGAGCTCCTACGAGCAGTACTTC. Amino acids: CASSQSSYEQYF. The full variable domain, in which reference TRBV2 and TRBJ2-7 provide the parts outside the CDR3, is EPEVTQTPSHQVTQMGQEVILRCVPISNHLYFYWYRQILGQKVEFLVSFYNNEISEKSEIFDDQFSVERPDGSNFTLKIRSTKLEDSAMYFCASSQSSYEQYFGPGTRLTVT.

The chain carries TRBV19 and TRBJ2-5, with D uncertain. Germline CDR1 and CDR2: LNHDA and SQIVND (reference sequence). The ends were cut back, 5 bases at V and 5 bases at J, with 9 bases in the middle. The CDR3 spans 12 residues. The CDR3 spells CASSGVGETQYF. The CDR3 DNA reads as TGTGCCAGTAGTGGGGTTGGGGAGACCCAGTACTTC.

The CDR3 nucleotides read TGTGCCAGCTCACCGCGCCTGGACTCTGGAAACACCATATATTTT. Its translation is CASSPRLDSGNTIYF. This chain connects TRBV18 to TRBJ1-3; D is ambiguous. This CDR3 is 15 amino acids long. Trimming cost V 3 bases and J 0 bases, with 9 bases left between them. Germline lookup yields CDR1 KGHSH and CDR2 LQKENI.

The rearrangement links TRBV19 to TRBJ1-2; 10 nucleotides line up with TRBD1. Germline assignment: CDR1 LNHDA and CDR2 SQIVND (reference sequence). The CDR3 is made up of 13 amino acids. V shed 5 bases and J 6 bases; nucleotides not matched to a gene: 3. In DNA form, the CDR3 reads TGTGCCAGTAGTGTGGGACAGGGGAATGGCTACACCTTC. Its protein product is CASSVGQGNGYTF. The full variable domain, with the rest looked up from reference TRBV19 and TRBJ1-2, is DGGITQSPKYLFRKEGQNVTLSCEQNLNHDAMYWYRQDPGQGLRLIYYSQIVNDFQKGDIAEGYSVSREKKESFPLTVTSAQKNPTAFYLCASSVGQGNGYTFGSGTRLTVV.

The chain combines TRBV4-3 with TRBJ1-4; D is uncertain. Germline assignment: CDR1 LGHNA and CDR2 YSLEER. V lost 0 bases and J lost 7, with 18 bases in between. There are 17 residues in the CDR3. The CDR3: CASSQDGVREVGEKLFF. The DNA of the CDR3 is TGCGCCAGCAGCCAAGATGGGGTCCGAGAGGTTGGTGAAAAACTGTTTTTT.

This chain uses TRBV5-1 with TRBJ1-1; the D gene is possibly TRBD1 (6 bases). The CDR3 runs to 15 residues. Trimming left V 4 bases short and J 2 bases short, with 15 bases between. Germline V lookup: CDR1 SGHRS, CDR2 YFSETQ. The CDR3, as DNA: TGCGCCAGCAGCCCCGGTACAGGGAGAAACACTGAAGCTTTCTTT. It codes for CASSPGTGRNTEAFF.

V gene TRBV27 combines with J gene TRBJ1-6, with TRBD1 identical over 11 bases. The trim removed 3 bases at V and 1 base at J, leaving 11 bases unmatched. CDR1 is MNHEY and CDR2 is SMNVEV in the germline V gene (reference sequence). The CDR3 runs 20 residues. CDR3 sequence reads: CASSFLQRTGGQSYNSPLHF. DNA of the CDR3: TGTGCCAGCAGTTTCCTTCAGAGGACAGGGGGCCAATCCTATAATTCACCCCTCCACTTT.

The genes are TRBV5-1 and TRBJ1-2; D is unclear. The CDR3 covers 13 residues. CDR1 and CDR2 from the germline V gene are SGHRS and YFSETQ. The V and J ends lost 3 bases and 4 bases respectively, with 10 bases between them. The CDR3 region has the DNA TGCGCCAGCAGCTCAGACTGGGGCTATGGCTACACCTTC. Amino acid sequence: CASSSDWGYGYTF.

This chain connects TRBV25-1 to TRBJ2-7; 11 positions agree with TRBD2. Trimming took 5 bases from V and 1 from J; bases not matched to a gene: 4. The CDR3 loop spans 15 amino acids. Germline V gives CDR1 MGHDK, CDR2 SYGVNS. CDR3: CASSTRTSGSYEQYF. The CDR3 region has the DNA TGTGCCAGCAGTACCCGGACTAGCGGGTCCTACGAGCAGTACTTC.

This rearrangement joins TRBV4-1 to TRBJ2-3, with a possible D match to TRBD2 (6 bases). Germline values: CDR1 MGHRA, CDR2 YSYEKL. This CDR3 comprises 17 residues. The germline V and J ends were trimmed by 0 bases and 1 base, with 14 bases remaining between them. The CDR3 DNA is TGCGCCAGCAGCCAAGATCGGGGGACCTTTGGCACAGATACGCAGTATTTT. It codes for CASSQDRGTFGTDTQYF.

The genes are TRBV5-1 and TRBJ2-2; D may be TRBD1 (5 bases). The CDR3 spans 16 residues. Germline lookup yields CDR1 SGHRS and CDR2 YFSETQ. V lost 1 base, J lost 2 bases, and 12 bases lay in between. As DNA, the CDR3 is TGCGCCAGCAGCTTGCTAGGGGCATCTAACACCGGGGAGCTGTTTTTT. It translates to CASSLLGASNTGELFF.

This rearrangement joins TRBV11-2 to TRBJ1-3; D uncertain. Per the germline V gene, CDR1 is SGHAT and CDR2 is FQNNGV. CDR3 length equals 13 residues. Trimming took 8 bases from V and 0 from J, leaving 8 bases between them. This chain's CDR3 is CASVKPSGNTIYF. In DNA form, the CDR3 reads TGTGCCAGCGTGAAACCCTCTGGAAACACCATATATTTT.

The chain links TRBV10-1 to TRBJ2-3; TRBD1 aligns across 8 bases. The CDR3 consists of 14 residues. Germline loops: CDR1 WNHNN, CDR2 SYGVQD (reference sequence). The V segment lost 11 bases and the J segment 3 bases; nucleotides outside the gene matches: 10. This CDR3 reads CASSRGQSTDTQYF. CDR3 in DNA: TGCGCCTCCAGCAGGGGGCAGTCTACAGATACGCAGTATTTT.

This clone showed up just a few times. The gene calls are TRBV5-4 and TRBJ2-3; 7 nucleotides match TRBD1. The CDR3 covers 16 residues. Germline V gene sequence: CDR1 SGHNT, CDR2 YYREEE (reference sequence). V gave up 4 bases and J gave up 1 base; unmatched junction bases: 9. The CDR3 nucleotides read TGTGCCAGCAGCCCGAGGACAGGCGCCGGCACAGATACGCAGTATTTT. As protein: CASSPRTGAGTDTQYF.

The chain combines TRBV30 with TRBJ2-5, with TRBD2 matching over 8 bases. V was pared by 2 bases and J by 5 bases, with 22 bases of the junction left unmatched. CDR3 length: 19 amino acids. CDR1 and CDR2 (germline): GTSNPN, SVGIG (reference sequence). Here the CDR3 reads CAWSPYTGTSGGSYETQYF. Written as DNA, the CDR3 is TGTGCCTGGAGTCCATATACCGGGACTAGTGGAGGGTCTTATGAGACCCAGTACTTC.

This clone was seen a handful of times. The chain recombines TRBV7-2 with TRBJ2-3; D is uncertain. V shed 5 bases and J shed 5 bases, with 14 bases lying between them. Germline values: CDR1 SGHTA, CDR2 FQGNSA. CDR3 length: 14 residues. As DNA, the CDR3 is TGTGCCAGCAGCCCCAGCCGTAGTAGAGATACGCAGTATTTT. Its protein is CASSPSRSRDTQYF.